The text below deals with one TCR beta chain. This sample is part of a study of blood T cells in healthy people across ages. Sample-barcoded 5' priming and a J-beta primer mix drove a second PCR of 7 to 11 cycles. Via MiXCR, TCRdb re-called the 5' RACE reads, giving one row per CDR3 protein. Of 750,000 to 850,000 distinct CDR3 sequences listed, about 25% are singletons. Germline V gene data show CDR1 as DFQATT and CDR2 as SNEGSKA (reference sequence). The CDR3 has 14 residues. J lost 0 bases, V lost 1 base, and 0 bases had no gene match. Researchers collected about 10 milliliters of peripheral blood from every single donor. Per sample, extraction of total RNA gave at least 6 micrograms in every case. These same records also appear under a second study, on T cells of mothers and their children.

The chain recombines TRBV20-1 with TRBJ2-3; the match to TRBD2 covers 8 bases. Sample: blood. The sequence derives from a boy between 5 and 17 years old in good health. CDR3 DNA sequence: TGCAGTGCTAGAGCGGGGGGGAGCACAGATACGCAGTATTTT. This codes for CSARAGGSTDTQYF.